This T cell receptor (beta chain) was sequenced for a study of human CD4 T cells and Enterobacteriaceae (dated by TCRdb to 2018 to 2020). Details on this clone: It has no known antigen specificity. Within one base of it there is no much larger clone, and no base qualities were kept.

Study-wide conclusions, independent of this receptor: Reactivity of ex vivo clonotypes was inferred only by matching nucleotide sequences to CFSE-low cultures from the same donors. In ex vivo samples, clonotypes with broad cross-reactivity seemed more expanded than specific clonotypes, as 11 of 19 and about 60% of the roughly 34 fell within the top 5%.

Memory CD4+ T cells, defined as all CD4+ cells other than CD45RA+CCR7+CD95- naive cells, were FACS-sorted on a FACSAria III to a purity of over 95%. Healthy donor blood was obtained from blood donation centers in Switzerland. Positive selection with CD4 and CD14 magnetic microbeads was used to enrich total CD4+ T cells and monocytes. Before sorting, CD8+, CD14+, CD16+, CD56+, CD19+ and CD25-bright cells were excluded. To assess in vivo expansion of bacteria-reactive clonotypes, total memory CD4+ T cells from two blood donors were sequenced directly ex vivo. Isolation of peripheral blood mononuclear cells from donor blood was performed with Ficoll-Paque Plus. The V end loses 2 bases and the J end loses 10 bases, and a stretch of 19 bases separates them. From the cysteine through the phenylalanine, the CDR3 covers 15 amino acids. Left in the record is the CDR3 DNA by itself, 45 bases read in frame from the first base. CDR1 and CDR2 are read off the germline V gene as SGHTS and YDEGEE.

The ex vivo total memory CD4+ samples were sequenced at deep level, which gave a detection sensitivity of one cell in 200,000. The QIAamp DNA Micro Kit was used to extract genomic DNA from cell pellets, and the quantity and purity of the genomic DNA were checked by spectrophotometry. TCR Vbeta CDR3 regions were amplified with the immunoSEQ multiplex PCR assay. Amplicons were sequenced on the Illumina HiSeq platform. The retrieved sequences were 87 nucleotides long and included the CDR3 region. The study's processing was this. A clonotype was defined as a unique productive TCR Vbeta nucleotide sequence, quantified by productive template frequency from ImmunoSEQ Analyzer V3.0. A threshold at the top 5th percentile of each frequency-ranked repertoire was used to define expanded clonotypes. The R package fossil was used to compute repertoire overlap as Chao-Jaccard, and the R package MASS was used to visualize the overlap by nonmetric multidimensional scaling. Sourced from immuneACCESS, this table was stored by TCRdb with only in-frame sequences that have V and J called. A share of the clones is absent; for the studies checked, an unresolved V gene accounts for under half, and the remainder has no known explanation. V, J and clone size reflect that table, while D and trimming were determined from the DNA. This sample is represented by tens of thousands of clones; approximately 84% of them were singletons. The ten largest clones add up to around 1.7% of the sample.

Sequences were obtained from memory CD4+ T cells from blood. Per the publication, the cell subset or site label means: total memory CD4 T cells sorted directly ex vivo, unstimulated. This receptor chain uses TRBV5-8 and TRBJ1-5; the D gene is perhaps TRBD1, from 5 matching bases. The source is a human donor in good health. Here is the DNA: TGTGCCAGCAGCTTTTCTTCCGGACAATTCAGTCCCCAGCATTTT. It encodes CASSFSSGQFSPQHF.